This T cell receptor (beta chain) emerged from a study of T cells in Graves' hyperthyroidism and ophthalmopathy. On the study more broadly: Before any treatment, at initial diagnosis, peripheral blood was collected. Study results and caveats: The model made its ophthalmopathy prediction, and onset followed a median roughly six months later. Ophthalmopathy stood apart from stable hyperthyroidism in a 13 V-J model.

The V gene's germline CDR1 is LGHDT and CDR2 YNNKEL (reference sequence). This CDR3 contains 14 residues. Diagnoses were made from clinical symptoms, serum measures (thyroxine and TRAb), thyroid ultrasound and orbital computed tomography. Amplified TCR beta CDR3 regions derived from RNA transcripts. HTBI primers were employed in a first-round RT-PCR of the TCR CDR3. TCRdb reanalysed the multiplex PCR reads using MiXCR and keeps one entry per CDR3 protein. The sample yields approximately 530,000 distinct CDR3 sequences, roughly 21% seen once. To note about this clonotype: Its antigen remains unidentified. With a much larger clone just one base away, this may be a read error.

The gene calls are TRBV3-1 and TRBJ2-5, with a weak D call TRBD2 (6 bases). This clonotype was sampled from a man between 35 and 55 years old with Graves' ophthalmopathy. Sequenced sample: blood. The CDR3 DNA reads TGTGCCAGCAGCCACTCTAGCGTACAAGAGACCCAGTGCTTC. Protein product: CASSHSSVQETQCF.